One T cell receptor beta chain is described in this entry. In the original analysis: Counts of nucleated cells, estimated from reference gene primer amplification, were obtained. Repertoires were generated with immunoSEQ multiplex PCR, while TCRdb's copy carries only in-frame clones and drops some. V, J and clone size reflect that table, while D and trimming were determined from the DNA. This table holds hundreds of thousands of clones, around 90% found once. The sample comes from a study of blood T cell repertoires in COVID-19. About the study: Sites in the United States, Italy and Spain provided acute and convalescent COVID-19 samples.

Trimming stripped 3 bases from V and 3 bases from J, with 9 bases between. This CDR3 contains 13 residues. Looked up from germline, CDR1 is LGHNA and CDR2 is YSLEER. The chain combines TRBV4-3 with TRBJ2-7; D possibly corresponds to TRBD1 (6 bases). This clonotype originated in a young woman with acute or convalescent COVID-19. Sequencing input: peripheral blood. The CDR3 DNA reads TGCGCCAGCAGCCAGCAACAGGGCTACGAGCAGTACTTC. This encodes CASSQQQGYEQYF.